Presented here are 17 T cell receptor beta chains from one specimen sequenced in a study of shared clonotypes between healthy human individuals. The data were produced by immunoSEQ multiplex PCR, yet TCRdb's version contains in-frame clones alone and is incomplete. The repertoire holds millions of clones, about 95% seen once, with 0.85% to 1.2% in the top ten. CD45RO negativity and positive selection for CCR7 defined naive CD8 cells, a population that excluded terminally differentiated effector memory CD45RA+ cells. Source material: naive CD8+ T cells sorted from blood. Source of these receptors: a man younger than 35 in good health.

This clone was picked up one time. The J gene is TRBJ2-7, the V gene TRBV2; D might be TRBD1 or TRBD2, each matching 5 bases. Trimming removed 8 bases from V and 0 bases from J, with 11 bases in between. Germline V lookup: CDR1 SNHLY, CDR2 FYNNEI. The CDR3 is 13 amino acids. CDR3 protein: CASEDGTSYEQYF. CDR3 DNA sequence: TGTGCCAGCGAAGACGGGACCTCCTACGAGCAGTACTTC.

The CDR3 DNA follows: TGTGCCAGCAGCATCGGGACAGTAATTTCGATTTCTGGAAACACCATATATTTT. It yields the protein CASSIGTVISISGNTIYF. The chain employs TRBV5-6 and TRBJ1-3, with TRBD1 matching over 7 bases. The CDR3 has 18 residues. Germline V gives CDR1 SGHDT, CDR2 YYEEEE. Unmatched junction bases numbered 14, after V lost 4 bases and J lost 1 base.

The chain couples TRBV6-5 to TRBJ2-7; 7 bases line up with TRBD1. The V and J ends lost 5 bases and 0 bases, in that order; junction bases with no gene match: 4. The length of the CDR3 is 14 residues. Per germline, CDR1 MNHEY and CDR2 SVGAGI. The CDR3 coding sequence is TGTGCCAGCAGTGTACAGGGGAGCTCCTACGAGCAGTACTTC. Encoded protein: CASSVQGSSYEQYF.

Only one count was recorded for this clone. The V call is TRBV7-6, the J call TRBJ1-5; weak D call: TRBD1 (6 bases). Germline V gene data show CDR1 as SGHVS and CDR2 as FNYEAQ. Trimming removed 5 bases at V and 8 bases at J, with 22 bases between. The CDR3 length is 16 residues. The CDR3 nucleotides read TGTGCCAGCAGCCGCGGGCGGGGGGCAGGCAGGGAGCCCCAGCATTTT. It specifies CASSRGRGAGREPQHF.

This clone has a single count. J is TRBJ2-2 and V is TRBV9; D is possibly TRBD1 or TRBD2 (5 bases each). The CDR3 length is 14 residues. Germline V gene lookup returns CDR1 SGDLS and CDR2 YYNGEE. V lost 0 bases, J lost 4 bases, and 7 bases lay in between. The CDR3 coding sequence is TGTGCCAGCAGCGTAGTTGGGACCACCGGGGAGCTGTTTTTT. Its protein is CASSVVGTTGELFF.

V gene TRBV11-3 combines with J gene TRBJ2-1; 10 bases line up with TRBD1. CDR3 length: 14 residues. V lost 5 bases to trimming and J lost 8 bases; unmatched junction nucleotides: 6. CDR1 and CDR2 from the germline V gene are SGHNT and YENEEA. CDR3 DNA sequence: TGTGCCAGCAGCCGGACAGGGGGGGTTCATGAGCAGTTCTTC. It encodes CASSRTGGVHEQFF.

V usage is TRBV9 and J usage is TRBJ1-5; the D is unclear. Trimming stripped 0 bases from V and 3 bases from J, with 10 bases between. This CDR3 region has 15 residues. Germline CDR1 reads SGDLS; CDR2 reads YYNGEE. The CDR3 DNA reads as TGTGCCAGCAGCGTAGGGTCATCACTCAATCAGCCCCAGCATTTT. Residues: CASSVGSSLNQPQHF.

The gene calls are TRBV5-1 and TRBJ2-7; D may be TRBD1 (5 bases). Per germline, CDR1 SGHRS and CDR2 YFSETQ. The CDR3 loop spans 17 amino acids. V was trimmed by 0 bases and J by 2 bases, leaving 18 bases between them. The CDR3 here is CASSLVSRAEYTYEQYF. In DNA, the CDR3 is TGCGCCAGCAGCTTGGTGTCCAGGGCGGAATACACCTACGAGCAGTACTTC. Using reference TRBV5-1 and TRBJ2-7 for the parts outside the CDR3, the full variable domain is KAGVTQTPRYLIKTRGQQVTLSCSPISGHRSVSWYQQTPGQGLQFLFEYFSETQRNKGNFPGRFSGRQFSNSRSEMNVSTLELGDSALYLCASSLVSRAEYTYEQYFGPGTRLTVT.

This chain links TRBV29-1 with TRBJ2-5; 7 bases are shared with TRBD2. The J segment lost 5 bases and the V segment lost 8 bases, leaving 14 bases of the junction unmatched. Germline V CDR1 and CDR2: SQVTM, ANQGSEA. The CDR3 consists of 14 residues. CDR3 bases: TGCAGCCTAAGGCGGGCTAGCGGAGCGGAGACCCAGTACTTC. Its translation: CSLRRASGAETQYF.

Written as DNA, the CDR3 is TGTGCCAGCCTTCTTGGGGGCTACGAGCAGTACTTC. Residues: CASLLGGYEQYF. The chain recombines TRBV6-1 with TRBJ2-7, with D tentatively TRBD1 or TRBD2 (5 bases each). Germline assignment: CDR1 MNHNS and CDR2 SASEGT. This CDR3 contains 12 residues. The ends were cut back, 8 bases at V and 3 bases at J, with 11 bases in the middle.

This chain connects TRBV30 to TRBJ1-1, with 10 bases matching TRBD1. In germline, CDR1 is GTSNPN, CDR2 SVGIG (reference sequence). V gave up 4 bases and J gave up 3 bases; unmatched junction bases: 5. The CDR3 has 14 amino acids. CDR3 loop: CAWTQGQGYTEAFF. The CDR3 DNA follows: TGTGCCTGGACCCAGGGACAGGGGTACACTGAAGCTTTCTTT. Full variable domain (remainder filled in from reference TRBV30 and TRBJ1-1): SQTIHQWPATLVQPVGSPLSLECTVEGTSNPNLYWYRQAAGRGLQLLFYSVGIGQISSEVPQNLSASRPQDRQFILSSKKLLLSDSGFYLCAWTQGQGYTEAFFGQGTRLTVV.

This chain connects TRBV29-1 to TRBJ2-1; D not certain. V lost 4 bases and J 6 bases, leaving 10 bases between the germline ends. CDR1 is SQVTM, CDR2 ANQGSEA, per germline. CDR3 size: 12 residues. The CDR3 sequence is CSVALEPNEQFF. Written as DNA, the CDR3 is TGCAGCGTTGCGCTGGAGCCCAATGAGCAGTTCTTC.

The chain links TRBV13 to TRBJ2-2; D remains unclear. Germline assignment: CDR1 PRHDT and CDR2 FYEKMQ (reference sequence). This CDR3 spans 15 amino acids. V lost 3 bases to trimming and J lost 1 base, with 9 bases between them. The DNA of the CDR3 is TGTGCCAGCAGCTTGACCGCCGGGAACACCGGGGAGCTGTTTTTT. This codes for CASSLTAGNTGELFF.

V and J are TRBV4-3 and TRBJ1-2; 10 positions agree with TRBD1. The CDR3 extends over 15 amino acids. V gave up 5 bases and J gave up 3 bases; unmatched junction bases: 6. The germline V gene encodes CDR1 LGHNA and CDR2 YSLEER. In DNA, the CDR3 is TGCGCCAGCAGCTCCGGGACAGGGGATTACTATGGCTACACCTTC. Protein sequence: CASSSGTGDYYGYTF.

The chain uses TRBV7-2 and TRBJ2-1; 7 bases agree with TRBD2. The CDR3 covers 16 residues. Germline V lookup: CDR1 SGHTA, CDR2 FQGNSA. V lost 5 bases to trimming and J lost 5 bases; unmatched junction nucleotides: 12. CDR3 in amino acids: CASSDGAGVLHNEQFF. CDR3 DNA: TGTGCCAGCAGCGATGGCGCGGGAGTCCTCCACAATGAGCAGTTCTTC.

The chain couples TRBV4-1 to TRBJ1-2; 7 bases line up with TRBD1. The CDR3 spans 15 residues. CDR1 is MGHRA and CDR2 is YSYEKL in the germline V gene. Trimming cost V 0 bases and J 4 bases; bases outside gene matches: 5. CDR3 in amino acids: CASSQEPGQSYGYTF. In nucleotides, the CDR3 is TGCGCCAGCAGCCAAGAGCCGGGACAGTCCTATGGCTACACCTTC.

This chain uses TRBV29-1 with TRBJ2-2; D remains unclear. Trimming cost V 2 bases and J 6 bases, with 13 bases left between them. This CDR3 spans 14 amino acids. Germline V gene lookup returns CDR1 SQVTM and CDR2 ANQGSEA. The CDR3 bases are TGCAGCGTTGAACCCACCAATGCGGCCGGGGAGCTGTTTTTT. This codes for CSVEPTNAAGELFF.